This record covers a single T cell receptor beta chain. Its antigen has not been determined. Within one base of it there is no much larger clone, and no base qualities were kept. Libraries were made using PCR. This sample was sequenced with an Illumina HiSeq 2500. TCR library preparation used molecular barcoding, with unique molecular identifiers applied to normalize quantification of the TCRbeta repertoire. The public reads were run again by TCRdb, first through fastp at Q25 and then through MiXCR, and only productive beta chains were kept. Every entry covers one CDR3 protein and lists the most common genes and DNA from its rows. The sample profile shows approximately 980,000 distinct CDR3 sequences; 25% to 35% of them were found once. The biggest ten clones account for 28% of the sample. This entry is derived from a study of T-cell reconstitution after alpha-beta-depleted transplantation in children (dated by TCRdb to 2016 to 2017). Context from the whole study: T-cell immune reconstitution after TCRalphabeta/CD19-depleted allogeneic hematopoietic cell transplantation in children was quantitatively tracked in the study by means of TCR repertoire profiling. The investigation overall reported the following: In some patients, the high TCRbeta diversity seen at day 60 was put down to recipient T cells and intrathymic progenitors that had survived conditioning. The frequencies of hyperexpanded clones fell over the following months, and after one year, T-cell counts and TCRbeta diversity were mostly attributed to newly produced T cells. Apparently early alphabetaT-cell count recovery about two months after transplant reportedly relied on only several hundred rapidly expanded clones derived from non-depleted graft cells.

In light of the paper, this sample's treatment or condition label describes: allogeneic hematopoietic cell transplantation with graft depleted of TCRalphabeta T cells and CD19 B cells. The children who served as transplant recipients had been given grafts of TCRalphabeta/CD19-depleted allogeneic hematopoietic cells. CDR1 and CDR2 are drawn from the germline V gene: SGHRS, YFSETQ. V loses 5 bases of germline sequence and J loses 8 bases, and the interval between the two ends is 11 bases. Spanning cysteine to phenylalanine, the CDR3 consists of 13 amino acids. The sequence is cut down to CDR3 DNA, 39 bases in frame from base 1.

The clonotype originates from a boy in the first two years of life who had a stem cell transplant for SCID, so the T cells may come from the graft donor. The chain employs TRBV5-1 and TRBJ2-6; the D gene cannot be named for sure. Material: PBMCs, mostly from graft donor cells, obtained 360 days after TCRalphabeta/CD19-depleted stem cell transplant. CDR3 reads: CASRYQAPNVLTF. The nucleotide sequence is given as TGCGCCAGCAGGTACCAGGCTCCCAACGTCCTGACTTTC.